The sample holds a few counts of the clone carrying this T cell receptor beta chain. Its antigen is not identified. This sample was included in a study of vaccination and CD4 T cells after COVID-19. Trimming stripped 0 bases from V and 4 bases from J, with 15 bases between. The CDR3 loop spans 17 amino acids. Germline CDR1 LNHNV, CDR2 YYDKDF (reference sequence). CD4+ T cells that had been cultured provided DNA sequenced with the Oncomine TCR Beta short-read assay. Via MiXCR, TCRdb re-called the PCR reads, giving one row per CDR3 protein. The sample includes fewer than 15,000 distinct CDR3 sequences, around 40% of them seen just once. Indicated treatment: approximately 9-day PBMC culture with coronavirus spike peptide pools or control peptides (ViraFEST assay). Once peptide pools had expanded antigen-specific T cells, ViraFEST sequenced TCRs.

The chain employs TRBV15 and TRBJ1-4; the D is unclear. The sequenced sample was cultured CD4+ T cells from blood. The clonotype was recovered from a human donor with COVID-19. CDR3 bases: TGTGCCACCAGCAGAGACCCGGGGTTTTACGGTAATGAAAAACTGTTTTTT. Protein sequence: CATSRDPGFYGNEKLFF.